A single sample gave rise to the 6 T cell receptor beta chains below, sequenced in a study of T cells in Graves' hyperthyroidism and ophthalmopathy. TCR beta CDR3 regions were amplified from RNA. In the first-round RT-PCR of the TCR CDR3, the HTBI primer set was used. From the multiplex PCR reads, TCRdb called clonotypes with MiXCR, one entry per CDR3 protein. The data contain more than 500,000 distinct CDR3 sequences, around 15% of them singletons. The sequencing sample was made of blood. These receptors came from a woman aged 40 to 55 with Graves' hyperthyroidism.

This chain uses TRBV5-1 with TRBJ2-5, with 7 bases aligning to TRBD2. The trim removed 2 bases at V and 5 bases at J, leaving 3 bases unmatched. Germline CDR1 is SGHRS and CDR2 is YFSETQ. There are 13 residues in the CDR3. CDR3 residues: CASSLREGETQYF. CDR3 coding DNA: TGCGCCAGCAGCTTAAGGGAGGGCGAGACCCAGTACTTC.

This clonotype was seen ten or more times. This chain links TRBV20-1 with TRBJ2-3; unclear D gene. V was cut by 4 bases and J by 5 bases, with 10 bases left in between. Germline assignment: CDR1 DFQATT and CDR2 SNEGSKA (reference sequence). There are 12 residues in the CDR3. This chain's CDR3 is CSATPEVDTQYF. The CDR3 coding sequence is TGCAGTGCTACACCAGAAGTAGATACGCAGTATTTT.

The CDR3 reads CASSYGGQGAQPQHF. CDR3 nucleotides: TGTGCCAGCAGTTACGGGGGACAGGGGGCCCAGCCCCAGCATTTT. The chain links TRBV6-5 to TRBJ1-5; 12 bases map to TRBD1. V lost 2 bases and J lost 7; bases outside the gene matches: 3. CDR3 length: 15 amino acids. From germline, CDR1 is MNHEY and CDR2 SVGAGI.

This clonotype was observed many times. The rearrangement links TRBV6-1 to TRBJ2-7; D gene uncertain. V was pared by 5 bases and J by 1 base, with 9 bases between. This CDR3 has 13 amino acids. Germline values: CDR1 MNHNS, CDR2 SASEGT. CDR3 bases: TGTGCCAGCAGTTATTACTTATCCTACGAGCAGTACTTC. It encodes CASSYYLSYEQYF.

This clonotype was observed a handful of times. The V and J genes are TRBV7-9 and TRBJ2-2, with 8 positions matching TRBD2. Germline values: CDR1 SEHNR, CDR2 FQNEAQ (reference sequence). The CDR3 is made up of 16 amino acids. Trimming at V came to 5 bases and at J to 5 bases, leaving 10 bases not matched to a gene. CDR3 DNA sequence: TGTGCCAGCAGCCAGGACGGCGGGAGGAGGACCGGGGAGCTGTTTTTT. Its translation is CASSQDGGRRTGELFF.

J is TRBJ2-1 and V is TRBV6-1; 10 nucleotides align to TRBD2. V gave up 6 bases and J gave up 1 base; unmatched junction bases: 6. There are 16 residues in the CDR3. The V gene's germline CDR1 is MNHNS and CDR2 SASEGT. CDR3 protein: CASRPAGGNSYNEQFF. CDR3 nucleotide sequence: TGTGCCAGCAGACCAGCGGGAGGGAATTCCTACAATGAGCAGTTCTTC.